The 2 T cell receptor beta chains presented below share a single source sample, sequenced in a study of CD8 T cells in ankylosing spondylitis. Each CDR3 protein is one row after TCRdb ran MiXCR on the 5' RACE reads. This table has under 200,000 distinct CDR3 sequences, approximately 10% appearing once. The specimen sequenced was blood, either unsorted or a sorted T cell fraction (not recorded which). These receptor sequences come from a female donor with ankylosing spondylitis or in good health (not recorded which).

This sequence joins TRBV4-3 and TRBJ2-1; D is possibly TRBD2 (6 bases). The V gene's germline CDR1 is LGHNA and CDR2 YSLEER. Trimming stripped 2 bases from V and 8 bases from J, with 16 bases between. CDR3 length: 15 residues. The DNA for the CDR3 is TGCGCCAGCAGCCAAAGGACGGGACTCGTCGATGAGCAGTTCTTC. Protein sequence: CASSQRTGLVDEQFF.

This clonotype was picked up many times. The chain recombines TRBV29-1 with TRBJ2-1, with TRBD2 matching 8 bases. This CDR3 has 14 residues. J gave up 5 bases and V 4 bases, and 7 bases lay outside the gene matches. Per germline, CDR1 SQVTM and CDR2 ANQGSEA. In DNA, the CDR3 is TGCAGCGTTGCGGGGCGGGAGGCTGACAATGAGCAGTTCTTC. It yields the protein CSVAGREADNEQFF.